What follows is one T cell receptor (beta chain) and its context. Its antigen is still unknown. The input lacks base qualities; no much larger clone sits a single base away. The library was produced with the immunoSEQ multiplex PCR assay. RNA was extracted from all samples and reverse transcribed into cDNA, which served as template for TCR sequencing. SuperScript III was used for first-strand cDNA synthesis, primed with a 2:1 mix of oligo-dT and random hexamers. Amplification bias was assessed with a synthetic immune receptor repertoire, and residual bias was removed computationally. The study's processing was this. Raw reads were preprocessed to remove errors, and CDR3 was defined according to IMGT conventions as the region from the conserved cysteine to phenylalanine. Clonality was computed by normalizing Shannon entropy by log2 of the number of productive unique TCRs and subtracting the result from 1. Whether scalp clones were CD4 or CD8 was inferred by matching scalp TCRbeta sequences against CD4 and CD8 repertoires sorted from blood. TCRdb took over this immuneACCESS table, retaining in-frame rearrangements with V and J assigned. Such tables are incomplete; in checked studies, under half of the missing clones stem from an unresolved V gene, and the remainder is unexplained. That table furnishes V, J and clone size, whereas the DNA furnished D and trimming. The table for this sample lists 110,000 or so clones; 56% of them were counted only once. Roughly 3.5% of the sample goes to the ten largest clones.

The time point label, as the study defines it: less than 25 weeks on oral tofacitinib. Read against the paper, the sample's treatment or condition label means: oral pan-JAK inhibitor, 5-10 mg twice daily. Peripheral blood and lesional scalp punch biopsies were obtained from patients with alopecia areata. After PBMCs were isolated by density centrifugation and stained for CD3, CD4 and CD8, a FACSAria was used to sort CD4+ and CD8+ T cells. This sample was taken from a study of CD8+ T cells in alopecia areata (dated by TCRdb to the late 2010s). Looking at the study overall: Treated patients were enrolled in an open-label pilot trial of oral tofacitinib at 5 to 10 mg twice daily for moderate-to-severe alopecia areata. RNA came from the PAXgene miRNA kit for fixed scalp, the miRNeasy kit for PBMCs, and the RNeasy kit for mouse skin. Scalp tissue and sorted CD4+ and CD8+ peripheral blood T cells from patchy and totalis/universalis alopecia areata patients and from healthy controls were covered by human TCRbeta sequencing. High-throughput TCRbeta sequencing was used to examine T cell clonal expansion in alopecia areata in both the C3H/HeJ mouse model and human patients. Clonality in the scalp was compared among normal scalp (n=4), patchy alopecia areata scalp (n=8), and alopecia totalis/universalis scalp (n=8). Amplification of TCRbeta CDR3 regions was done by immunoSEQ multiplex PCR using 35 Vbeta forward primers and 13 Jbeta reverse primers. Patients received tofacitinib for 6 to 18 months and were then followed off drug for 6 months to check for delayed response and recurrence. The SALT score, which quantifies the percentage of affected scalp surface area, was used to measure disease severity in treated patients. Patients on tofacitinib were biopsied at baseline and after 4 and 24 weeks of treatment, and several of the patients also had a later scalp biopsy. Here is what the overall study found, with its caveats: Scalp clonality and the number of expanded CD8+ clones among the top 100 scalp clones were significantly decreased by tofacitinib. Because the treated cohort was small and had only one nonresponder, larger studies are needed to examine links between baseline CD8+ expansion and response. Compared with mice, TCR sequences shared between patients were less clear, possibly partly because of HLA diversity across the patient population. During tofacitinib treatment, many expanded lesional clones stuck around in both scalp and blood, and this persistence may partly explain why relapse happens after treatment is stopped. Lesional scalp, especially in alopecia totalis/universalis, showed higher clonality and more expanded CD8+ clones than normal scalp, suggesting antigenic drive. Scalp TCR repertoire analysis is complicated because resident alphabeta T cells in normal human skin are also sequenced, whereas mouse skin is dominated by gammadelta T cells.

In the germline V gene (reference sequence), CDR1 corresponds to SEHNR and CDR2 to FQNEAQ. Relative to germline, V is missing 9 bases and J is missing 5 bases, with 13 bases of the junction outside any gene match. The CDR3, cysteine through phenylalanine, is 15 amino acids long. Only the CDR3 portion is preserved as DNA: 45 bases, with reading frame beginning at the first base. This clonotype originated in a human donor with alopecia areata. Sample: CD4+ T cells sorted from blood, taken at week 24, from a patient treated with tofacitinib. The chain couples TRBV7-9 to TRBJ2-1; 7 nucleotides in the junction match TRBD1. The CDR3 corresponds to CASPTPDRAHNEQFF. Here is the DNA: TGTGCCAGTCCCACCCCCGACAGGGCCCACAATGAGCAGTTCTTC.